The clone carrying this T cell receptor (beta chain) was seen ten or more times. The target antigen is unknown. This CDR3 region has 13 residues. V lost 10 bases and J lost 3; bases outside the gene matches: 8. These data originate in a study of T cell repertoires in cytomegalovirus infection. Overall study context: Used in the study were CMV epitopes, some recently identified and HLA-C-restricted, others well-studied and HLA-B-restricted. In public TCR beta signatures, there were indications of both CMV infection and matching HLA type.

Notes on the study in general: People with CMV and the relevant HLA were identified by cumulative public TCR beta family frequency. HLA-C-restricted CMV clonotypes gave the most frequent clonotype in two of eight donors.

From the reads, TCRdb called clonotypes with MiXCR, one entry per CDR3 protein. This sample has some 940,000 distinct CDR3 sequences; 30% to 40% occur once, and the top ten carry about an eighth. This clonotype was sampled from a human donor in good health (CMV status not recorded). Some clones in this sample may be carry-over from other donors' samples. This chain connects TRBV12-3 or TRBV12-4 to TRBJ2-5, with 7 bases fitting TRBD2. The specimen comprised cultured CD8+ T cells from PBMCs, sampled from culture after CMV antigen stimulation. The DNA for the CDR3 is TGTGCCACCCGGTCGGGGGGAAAAGAGACCCAGTACTTC. Protein product: CATRSGGKETQYF.